Given below is one TCR beta chain in context. This clonotype occurred many times. Its antigen is unknown. No qualities accompany the bases; no much larger clone lies one base away. The library was made by RT-PCR. The reads were generated on an Illumina HiSeq 2500. TCRdb reprocessed the public reads (quality trimming at Q25 with fastp, clone calling with MiXCR) and kept in-frame beta chains. Each entry merges the rows of one CDR3 protein and shows their most common DNA and genes. The sample table shows fewer than 600,000 distinct CDR3 sequences, and approximately 6.9% are seen once. In total, the top ten clones hold about an eighth of the sample. These data come from a study of response to subunit inactivated influenza vaccine (dated 2018 in TCRdb). With respect to the entire study: To follow how T cells responded to a trivalent subunit inactivated influenza vaccine, the researchers relied on deep quantitative profiling of the T cell receptor repertoire.

From a lookup of the germline V gene (reference sequence), CDR1 and CDR2 are SEHNR and FQNEAQ. Deletion took 5 bases off V and 8 bases off J, with a span of 9 bases between the germline ends. Reading from cysteine to phenylalanine, the CDR3 counts 11 amino acids. The kept DNA is CDR3 alone, 33 bases in frame from the first base. The paper as a whole reports these results and caveats: According to the authors, only a limited number of new T cells may be recruited by each seasonal influenza vaccination.

Sequences were derived from PBMCs from blood, sampled 23 months after vaccination. The clonotype comes from a man aged 45 to 75 who received an inactivated influenza vaccine. Donor details come from another sample of the same person, matched by shared clones. The chain joins TRBV7-9 to TRBJ1-1, with no D gene named confidently. The sequenced DNA is TGTGCCAGCAGCCGGCCAAGGGAAGCTTTCTTT. This translates into CASSRPREAFF.